One and the same sample provided the 9 T cell receptor beta chains below, sequenced in a study of PD-1 blockade in classical Hodgkin lymphoma. All patients experienced relapse after autologous stem cell transplantation, and brentuximab vedotin exposure was variable. Sequencing was performed with immunoSEQ multiplex PCR; in TCRdb, only in-frame clones are kept and a portion is missing. This table holds about 12,000 clones, roughly 90% found once. The sequenced sample was peripheral blood mononuclear cells (PBMCs), obtained at baseline. The receptor set was obtained from a human donor with classical Hodgkin lymphoma.

As concerns this clone: Its ends do not fully match the called genes, so a read error is possible. V and J are TRBV16 and TRBJ1-2, with no clear D. The germline V gene encodes CDR1 KGHSY and CDR2 FQNENV. The CDR3 is 16 amino acids. The chain's CDR3 is CASSQFSGSAIYGCTF. CDR3 DNA sequence: TGTGCCAGCAGCCAATTCTCAGGTTCCGCAATCTATGGCTGCACCTTC.

V gene TRBV19 combines with J gene TRBJ1-4; 8 bases map to TRBD1. From germline, CDR1 is LNHDA and CDR2 SQIVND (reference sequence). Trimming cost V 6 bases and J 8 bases; bases outside gene matches: 5. This CDR3 has 13 amino acids. For the CDR3, the DNA is TGTGCCAGTAGCCGGACAGGGAACGAAAAACTGTTTTTT. Its protein product is CASSRTGNEKLFF.

The gene calls are TRBV9 and TRBJ1-2; maybe TRBD1 (5 bases). The V end was cut by 0 bases, the J end by 7 bases, with 10 bases between. Germline V gene data show CDR1 as SGDLS and CDR2 as YYNGEE. The CDR3 extends over 13 amino acids. The DNA of the CDR3 is TGTGCCAGCAGCGTAGAGGGCGGGACTGGCTACACCTTC. Translation: CASSVEGGTGYTF.

V and J are TRBV6-5 and TRBJ1-2; the D gene is possibly TRBD1 (5 bases). With 5 bases removed from V and 0 bases from J, the gap between germline ends came to 10 bases. Germline V gene data show CDR1 as MNHEY and CDR2 as SVGAGI. The CDR3 runs to 14 residues. The CDR3 DNA sequence: TGTGCCAGCAGTCGAGGGGAAGCTAACTATGGCTACACCTTC. This codes for CASSRGEANYGYTF.

The chain employs TRBV5-1 and TRBJ2-5, with D unclear. Germline CDR1 and CDR2: SGHRS and YFSETQ. This CDR3 is built from 15 residues. Trimming removed 1 base from V and 2 bases from J, with 12 bases in between. The CDR3 coding sequence is TGCGCCAGCAGCTTGTGGGCAGGAACACAAGAGACCCAGTACTTC. Protein sequence: CASSLWAGTQETQYF.

This sequence joins TRBV11-3 and TRBJ2-1, with a possible D match to TRBD2 (6 bases). The germline V and J ends were trimmed by 3 bases and 0 bases, with 6 bases remaining between them. The CDR3 contains 14 residues. The germline V gene encodes CDR1 SGHNT and CDR2 YENEEA. The CDR3 DNA follows: TGTGCCAGCAGCTTGCGGGGCTCCTACAATGAGCAGTTCTTC. Its protein product is CASSLRGSYNEQFF.

In its sample, this clone was seen once. The J gene is TRBJ2-2, the V gene TRBV18, with a possible D match to TRBD1 (6 bases). This CDR3 has 16 amino acids. Trimming left V 0 bases short and J 0 bases short, with 8 bases between. Looked up from germline, CDR1 is KGHSH and CDR2 is LQKENI. CDR3 residues: CASSPPTGSNTGELFF. The DNA for the CDR3 is TGTGCCAGCTCACCACCGACAGGTTCGAACACCGGGGAGCTGTTTTTT.

The rearrangement uses TRBV6-1 and TRBJ2-7, with D perhaps TRBD2 (6 bases). The CDR3 has 14 residues. V shed 7 bases and J shed 0 bases, with 13 bases lying between them. CDR1 MNHNS and CDR2 SASEGT come from the germline V gene. CDR3 DNA sequence: TGTGCCAGCAAGGAGGGCCCCAGCTCCTACGAGCAGTACTTC. Protein: CASKEGPSSYEQYF.

This clone was picked up one time. This rearrangement joins TRBV12-5 to TRBJ2-1; TRBD1 is a possible D gene (6 bases). This CDR3 spans 19 amino acids. V was cut by 4 bases and J by 4 bases, with 26 bases left in between. Germline V gene lookup returns CDR1 LGHNT and CDR2 FRNRAP. CDR3 nucleotides: TGTGCTAGTGGTTCGGAACGGACAGAGAGGTCGTTACGTTACAATGAGCAGTTCTTC. This encodes CASGSERTERSLRYNEQFF.